A few counts support the clone carrying this TCR beta chain. The data derive from a study of T cell repertoires in cytomegalovirus infection. The V gene lost 3 bases and the J gene lost 0 bases, with 15 bases spanning the gap. The CDR3 totals 18 residues. Germline values: CDR1 MNHEY, CDR2 SMNVEV (reference sequence). Using its own MiXCR run on the reads, TCRdb lists one record per CDR3 protein. The sample gives hundreds of thousands of distinct CDR3 sequences, roughly 15% of which show up once; around 11% is in the top ten. The chain joins TRBV27 to TRBJ2-6, with D possibly being TRBD1 (5 bases). This clonotype was sampled from a human donor in good health (CMV status not recorded). Some clones in this sample may be carry-over from other donors' samples. The sample consisted of PBMCs. The CDR3 sequence is CASSFRTGINSGANVLTF. The CDR3, as DNA: TGTGCCAGCAGTTTTAGAACAGGTATAAACTCTGGGGCCAACGTCCTGACTTTC.